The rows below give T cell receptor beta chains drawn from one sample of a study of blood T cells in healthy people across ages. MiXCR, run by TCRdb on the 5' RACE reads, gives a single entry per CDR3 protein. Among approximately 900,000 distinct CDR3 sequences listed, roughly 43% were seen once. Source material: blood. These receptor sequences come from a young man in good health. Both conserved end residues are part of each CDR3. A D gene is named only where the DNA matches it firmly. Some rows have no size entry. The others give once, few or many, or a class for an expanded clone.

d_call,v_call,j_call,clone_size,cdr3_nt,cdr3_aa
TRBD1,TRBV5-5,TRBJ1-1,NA,TGTGCCAGCAGCTTAACAGGGGGAGCGGTTCAAGGTAAAGCTTTCTTT,CASSLTGGAVQGKAFF
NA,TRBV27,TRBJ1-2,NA,TGTGCCAGCGGGGGGGTGGGGGGCTATGGCTACACCTTC,CASGGVGGYGYTF
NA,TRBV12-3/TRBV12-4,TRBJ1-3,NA,TGTGCCAGCACCTCGGAAGGCCTTGGAGGAAACACCATATATTTT,CASTSEGLGGNTIYF
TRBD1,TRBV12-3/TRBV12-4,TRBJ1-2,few,TGTGCCAGCAGAATACAGGGGTATTGGGGCTACACCTTC,CASRIQGYWGYTF
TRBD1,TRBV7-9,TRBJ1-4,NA,TGTGCCAGCCTTCCTAACCGGGACAGGGCAACTAATGAAAAACTGTTTTTT,CASLPNRDRATNEKLFF
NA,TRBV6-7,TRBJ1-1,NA,TGTGCCAGCAGTTACTTACGGATCCTCAACACTGAAGCTTTCTTT,CASSYLRILNTEAFF
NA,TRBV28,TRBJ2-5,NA,TGTGCCAGCAGTTTCTATGGGCTCCAAGAGACCCAGTACTTC,CASSFYGLQETQYF
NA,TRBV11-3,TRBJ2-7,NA,TGTGCCAGCAGCTTAGTCAGGTGGAACGAGCAGTACTTC,CASSLVRWNEQYF
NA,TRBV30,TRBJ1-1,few,TGTGCCTGGAGTCCCTACACTGAAGCTTTCTTT,CAWSPYTEAFF
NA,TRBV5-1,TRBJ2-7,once,TGCGCCAGCTATCAGGGAGATCTCGATGAGCAGTACTTC,CASYQGDLDEQYF
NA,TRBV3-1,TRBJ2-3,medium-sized,TGTGCCAGCAGCCAATATGGTGAGGGTACAGATACGCAGTATTTT,CASSQYGEGTDTQYF
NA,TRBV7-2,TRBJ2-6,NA,TGTGCCAGCAGCTTAACCCAGGGAGCGACTGGGGCCAACGTCCTGACTTTC,CASSLTQGATGANVLTF
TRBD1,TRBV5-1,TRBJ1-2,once,TGCGCCAGCAGCCTGACTGCGGGGACAGAAAAAGGCTACACCTTC,CASSLTAGTEKGYTF
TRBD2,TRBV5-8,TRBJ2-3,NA,TGTGCCAGCAGCCGTTGGACTAGCGGGGGTGGCCTGACGACGCAGTATTTT,CASSRWTSGGGLTTQYF
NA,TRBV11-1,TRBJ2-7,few,TGTGCCAGCAGAGTGAGGATTGACAGTTACTACGAGCAGTACTTC,CASRVRIDSYYEQYF
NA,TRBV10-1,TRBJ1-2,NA,TGCGCCAGCAGTGAGGAACAGCCATATAACTATGGCTACACCTTC,CASSEEQPYNYGYTF
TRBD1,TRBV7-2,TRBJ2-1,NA,TGTGCCAGCAGGTCTACAGGGGGCGGGTACAATGAGCAGTTCTTC,CASRSTGGGYNEQFF
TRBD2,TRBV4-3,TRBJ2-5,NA,TGCGCCAGCAGCACTGGGACTAGCGGGGAAGAGACCCGGTACTTC,CASSTGTSGEETRYF
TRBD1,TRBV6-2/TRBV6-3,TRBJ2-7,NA,TGTGCCAGTATCCCAGGCGCAGGGGACAGGAAAAACTGCGAGCAGTACTTC,CASIPGAGDRKNCEQYF
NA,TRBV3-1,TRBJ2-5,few,TGTGCCAGCAGCCAACCCGGGGGGCCGAGTAGGGAGACCCAGTACTTC,CASSQPGGPSRETQYF
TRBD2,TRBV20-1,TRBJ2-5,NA,TGCAGTGCTAGAGTACAAGACGGGGGGGCCAGGGAGACCCAGTACTTC,CSARVQDGGARETQYF
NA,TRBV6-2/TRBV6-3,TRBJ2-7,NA,TGTGCCAGCAGGACCCTCGGACAGATTAGGTACGAGCAGTACTTC,CASRTLGQIRYEQYF
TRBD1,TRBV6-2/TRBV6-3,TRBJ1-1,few,TGTGCCAGCAGTAAAACGACAGGGTATGAAGCTTTCTTT,CASSKTTGYEAFF
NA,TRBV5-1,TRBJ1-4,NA,TGCGCCAGCAGCCCCGGACTCACTAATGAAAAACTGTTTTTT,CASSPGLTNEKLFF
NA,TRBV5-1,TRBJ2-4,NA,TGCGCCAGCAGCCCCGACAGCATACTAGCCAAAAACATTCAGTACTTC,CASSPDSILAKNIQYF
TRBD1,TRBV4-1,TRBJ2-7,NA,TGCGCCAGCAGCCAACAGGGGGCGAACGAGCAGTACTTC,CASSQQGANEQYF
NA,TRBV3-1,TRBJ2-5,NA,TGTGCCAGCAGCTTCAACAGGGAGACCCAGTACTTC,CASSFNRETQYF
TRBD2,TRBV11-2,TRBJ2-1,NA,TGTGCCAGCAGCTTCCTACTAGCGGGGGGGATCTACAATGAGCAGTTCTTC,CASSFLLAGGIYNEQFF
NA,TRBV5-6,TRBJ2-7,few,TGTGCCAGCAGCTTTGGCGTGGGACAAGGGAACGAGCAGTACTTC,CASSFGVGQGNEQYF